The sequence of this TCR beta chain was determined in a study of graft-versus-host responses after intestinal transplantation (dated by TCRdb to about 2021). Describing the broader study: The transplants that recipients got were multivisceral, liver-intestinal, or isolated intestinal. A cohort of about 25 intestinal transplant recipients, including one retransplant, was enrolled, and a few patients lacking pretransplant specimens were excluded. After intestinal transplantation, graft-versus-host and host-versus-graft alloreactive T cell clones were followed in the graft, circulation and bone marrow using bulk TCR-beta CDR3 sequencing. Instead of going to the commercial service, samples from three later patients were sequenced in-house on an Illumina MiSeq and processed with MiXCR. To identify alloreactive clones, pre-transplant mixed lymphocyte reaction products were sequenced and compared with unstimulated pre-transplant donor and recipient T cells. All recipients received anti-thymocyte globulin induction followed by maintenance tacrolimus and steroids for approximately 3 years. A peak of at least 4% donor T cells among recipient peripheral blood mononuclear cells was the definition used for donor T cell macrochimerism.

Explained via the paper, the time point label denotes: cells obtained before transplantation from donor or recipient. CD3+CD4+ and CD3+CD8+ populations were FACS-sorted from unstimulated pre-transplant donor and recipient cells taken from spleen or lymph nodes. The library was generated by the immunoSEQ multiplex PCR assay. For most patients, genomic DNA was isolated with the Qiagen DNeasy Blood and Tissue Kit and shipped frozen to Adaptive Biotechnologies for TCR sequencing. For most patients, high-throughput TCR-beta CDR3 sequencing of genomic DNA was performed by Adaptive Biotechnologies. Turning to the authors' computational methods: Adaptive's ImmunoSEQ software supplied the TCR sequencing data for about 18 patients, while MiXCR and VDJtools were used to process a few other patients. CD4 versus CD8 sorting errors were corrected by removing sequences found in both subsets at a frequency ratio below 5:1. CDR3 nucleotide sequences shared between donor and recipient were removed because their origin could not be assigned. At least 2-fold expansion over unstimulated cells and a minimum CFSE-low frequency of 0.002% (template counts) or 0.001% (read counts) were required for clones to be classified as alloreactive. Clones detected in sequenced pre-transplant spleen, lymph node, or MLR CFSE-low populations of the donor or recipient were defined as mappable. Cumulative frequency of alloreactive clones was calculated as a percentage of all sequences weighted by copy number. The source is immuneACCESS, and TCRdb retained only in-frame sequences with V and J called. Part of the clones is not carried over; for the studies checked, unresolved V genes explain less than half of this, and the remainder is unexplained. The D gene and trimming were derived from the DNA, and the V and J assignments and clone size from that table. This sample comprises some 100,000 clones, roughly 93% of them detected only once. 1.1% of the sample belongs to the ten largest clones.

General study outcomes and caveats: GvH clones were found in recipient bone marrow, and some of the GvH clones appeared earlier in ileal mucosa or blood, which is consistent with an intestinal mucosal origin. Peak levels of circulating GvH clones were associated with declines in HvG clones early after transplant. The conclusions were limited by the relatively low number and heterogeneity of the intestinal transplant patients. Patients with donor T cell macrochimerism had high GvH to HvG T cell clonal ratios in their allografts.

A remark on this clone: The antigen it binds to is not known. There are no base qualities to consult, and no much larger clone falls within one base.

Trimming accounts for 6 bases at V and 3 bases at J, while the number of junction bases matched to no gene is 7. CDR1 and CDR2 are drawn from the germline V gene: SGHNT, YENEEA. Inclusive of the bounding cysteine and phenylalanine, the CDR3 is 14 residues long. Only the CDR3 region is kept as DNA, spanning 42 bases read in frame from base 1. The sample in question was unstimulated CD8+ T cells sorted from spleen or lymph node cells, obtained before transplant. This receptor was taken from a human donor who was the organ donor for an intestinal transplant. The receptor chain draws on TRBV11-3 and TRBJ2-7, and TRBD1 matches 8 of the central bases. The encoded CDR3 is CASRPGTGDYEQYF. The bases read TGTGCCAGCAGACCCGGGACAGGAGACTACGAGCAGTACTTC. Where the CDR3 stops, the reference TRBV11-3 and TRBJ2-7 genes take over; the full variable domain is EAGVVQSPRYKIIEKKQPVAFWCNPISGHNTLYWYLQNLGQGPELLIRYENEEAVDDSQLPKDRFSAERLKGVDSTLKIQPAELGDSAVYLCASRPGTGDYEQYFGPGTRLTVT.